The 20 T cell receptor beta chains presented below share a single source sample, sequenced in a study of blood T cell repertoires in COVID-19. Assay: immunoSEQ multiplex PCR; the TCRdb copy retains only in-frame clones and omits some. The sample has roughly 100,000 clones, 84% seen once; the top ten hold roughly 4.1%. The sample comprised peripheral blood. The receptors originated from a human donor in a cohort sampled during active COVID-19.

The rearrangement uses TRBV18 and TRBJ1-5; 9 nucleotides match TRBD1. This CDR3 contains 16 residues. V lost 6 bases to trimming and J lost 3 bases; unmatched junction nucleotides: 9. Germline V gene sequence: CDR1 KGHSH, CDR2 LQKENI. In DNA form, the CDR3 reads TGTGCCAGCTCTCCGGGACAGGGAAGTCCCAATCAGCCCCAGCATTTT. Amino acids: CASSPGQGSPNQPQHF. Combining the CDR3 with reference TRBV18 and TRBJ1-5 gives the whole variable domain NAGVMQNPRHLVRRRGQEARLRCSPMKGHSHVYWYRQLPEEGLKFMVYLQKENIIDESGMPKERFSAEFPKEGPSILRIQQVVRGDSAAYFCASSPGQGSPNQPQHFGDGTRLSIL.

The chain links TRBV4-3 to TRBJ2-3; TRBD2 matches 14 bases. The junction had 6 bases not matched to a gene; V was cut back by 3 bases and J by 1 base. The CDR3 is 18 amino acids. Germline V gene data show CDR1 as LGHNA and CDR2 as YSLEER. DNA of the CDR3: TGCGCCAGCAGCCAGAGACTAGCGGGGGGGTGGGGCACAGATACGCAGTATTTT. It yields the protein CASSQRLAGGWGTDTQYF.

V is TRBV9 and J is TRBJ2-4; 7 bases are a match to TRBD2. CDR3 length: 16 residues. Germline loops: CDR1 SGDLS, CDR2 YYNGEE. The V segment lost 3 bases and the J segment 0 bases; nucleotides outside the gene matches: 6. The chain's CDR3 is CASSEGTTLAKNIQYF. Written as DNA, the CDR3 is TGTGCCAGCAGCGAGGGGACTACTTTAGCCAAAAACATTCAGTACTTC.

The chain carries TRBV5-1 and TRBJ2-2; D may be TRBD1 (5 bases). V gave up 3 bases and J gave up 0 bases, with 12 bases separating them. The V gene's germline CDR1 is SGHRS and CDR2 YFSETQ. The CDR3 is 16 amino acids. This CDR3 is CASSSQGLANTGELFF. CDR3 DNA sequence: TGCGCCAGCAGCTCTCAGGGTCTCGCGAACACCGGGGAGCTGTTTTTT.

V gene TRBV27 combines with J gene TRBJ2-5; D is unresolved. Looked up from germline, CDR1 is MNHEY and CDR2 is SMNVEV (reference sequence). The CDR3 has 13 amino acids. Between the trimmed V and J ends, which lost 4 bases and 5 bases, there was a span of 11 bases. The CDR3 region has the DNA TGTGCCAGCAGTTACCTGACTGGGGAGACCCAGTACTTC. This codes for CASSYLTGETQYF.

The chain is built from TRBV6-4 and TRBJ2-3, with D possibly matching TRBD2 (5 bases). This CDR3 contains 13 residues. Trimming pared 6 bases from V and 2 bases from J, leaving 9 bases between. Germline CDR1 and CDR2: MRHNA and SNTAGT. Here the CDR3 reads CASSQDFTDTQYF. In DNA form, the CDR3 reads TGTGCCAGCAGCCAGGACTTCACAGATACGCAGTATTTT.

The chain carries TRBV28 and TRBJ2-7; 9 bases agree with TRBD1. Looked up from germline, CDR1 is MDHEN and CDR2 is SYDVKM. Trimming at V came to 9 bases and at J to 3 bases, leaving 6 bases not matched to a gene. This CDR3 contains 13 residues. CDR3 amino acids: CASRGQGIYEQYF. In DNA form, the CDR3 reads TGTGCCAGTCGGGGACAGGGAATCTACGAGCAGTACTTC.

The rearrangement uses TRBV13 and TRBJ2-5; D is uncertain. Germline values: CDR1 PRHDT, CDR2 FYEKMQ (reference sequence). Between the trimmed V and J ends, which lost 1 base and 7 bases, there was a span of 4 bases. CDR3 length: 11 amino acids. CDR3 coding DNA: TGTGCCAGCAGCTTAGTACTGACCCAGTACTTC. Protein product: CASSLVLTQYF.

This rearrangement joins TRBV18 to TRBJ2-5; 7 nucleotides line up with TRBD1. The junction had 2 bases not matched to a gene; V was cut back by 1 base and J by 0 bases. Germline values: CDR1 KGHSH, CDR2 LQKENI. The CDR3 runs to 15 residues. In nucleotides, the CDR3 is TGTGCCAGCTCACCACTGGACAGGAACCAAGAGACCCAGTACTTC. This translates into CASSPLDRNQETQYF.

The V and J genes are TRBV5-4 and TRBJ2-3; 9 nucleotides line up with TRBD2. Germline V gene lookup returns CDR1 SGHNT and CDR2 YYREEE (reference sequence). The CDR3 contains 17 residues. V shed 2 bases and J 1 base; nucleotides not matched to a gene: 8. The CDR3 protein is CASSFAGGPFRTDTQYF. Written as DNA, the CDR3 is TGTGCCAGCAGCTTCGCGGGGGGGCCTTTCCGCACAGATACGCAGTATTTT.

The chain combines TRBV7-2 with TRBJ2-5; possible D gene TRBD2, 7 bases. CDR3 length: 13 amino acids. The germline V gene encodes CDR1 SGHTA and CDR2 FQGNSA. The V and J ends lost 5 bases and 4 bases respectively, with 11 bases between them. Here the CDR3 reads CASSVRGGETQYF. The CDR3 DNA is TGTGCCAGCAGCGTTAGGGGGGGAGAGACCCAGTACTTC.

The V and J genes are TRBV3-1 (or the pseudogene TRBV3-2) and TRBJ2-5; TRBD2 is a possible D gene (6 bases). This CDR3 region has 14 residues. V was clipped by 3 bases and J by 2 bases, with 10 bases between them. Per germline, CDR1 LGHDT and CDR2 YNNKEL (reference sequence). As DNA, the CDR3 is TGTGCCAGCAGCCAGAGCGGGCCTCAAGAGACCCAGTACTTC. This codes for CASSQSGPQETQYF.

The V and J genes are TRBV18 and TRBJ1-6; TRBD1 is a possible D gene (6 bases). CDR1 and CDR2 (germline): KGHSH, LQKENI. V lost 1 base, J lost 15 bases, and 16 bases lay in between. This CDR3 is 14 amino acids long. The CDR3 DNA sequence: TGTGCCAGCTCACCACTCGCAGGGGCGAAGGGCCTCCACTTT. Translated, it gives CASSPLAGAKGLHF.

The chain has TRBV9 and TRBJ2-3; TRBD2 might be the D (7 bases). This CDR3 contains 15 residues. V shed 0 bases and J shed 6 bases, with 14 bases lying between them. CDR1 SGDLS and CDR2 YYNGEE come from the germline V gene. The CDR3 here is CASSVAAGATDTQYF. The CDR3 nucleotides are TGTGCCAGCAGCGTAGCGGCGGGGGCGACCGATACGCAGTATTTT.

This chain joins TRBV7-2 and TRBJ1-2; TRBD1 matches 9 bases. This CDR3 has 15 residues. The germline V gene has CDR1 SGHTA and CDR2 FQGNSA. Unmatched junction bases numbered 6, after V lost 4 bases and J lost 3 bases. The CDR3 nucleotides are TGTGCCAGCAGCTCCCGGGACAGGGCAGACTATGGCTACACCTTC. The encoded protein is CASSSRDRADYGYTF.

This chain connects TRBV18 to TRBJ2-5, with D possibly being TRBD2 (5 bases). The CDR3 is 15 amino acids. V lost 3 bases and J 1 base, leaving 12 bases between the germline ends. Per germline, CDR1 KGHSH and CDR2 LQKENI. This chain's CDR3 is CASSPGNAAQETQYF. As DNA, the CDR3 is TGTGCCAGCTCACCCGGGAACGCGGCCCAAGAGACCCAGTACTTC.

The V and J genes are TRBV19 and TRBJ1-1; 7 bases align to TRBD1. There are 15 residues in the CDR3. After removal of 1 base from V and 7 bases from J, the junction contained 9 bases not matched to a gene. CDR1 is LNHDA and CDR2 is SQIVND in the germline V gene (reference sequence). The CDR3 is CASSIGRGIQVEAFF. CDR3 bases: TGTGCCAGTAGTATAGGCAGGGGGATCCAAGTTGAAGCTTTCTTT.

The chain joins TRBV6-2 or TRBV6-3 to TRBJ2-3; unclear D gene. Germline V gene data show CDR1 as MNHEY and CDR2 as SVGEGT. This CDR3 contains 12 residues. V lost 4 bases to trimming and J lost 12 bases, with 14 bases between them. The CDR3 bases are TGTGCCAGCAGTTTCTCCTACGAACGTCAGTATTTT. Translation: CASSFSYERQYF.

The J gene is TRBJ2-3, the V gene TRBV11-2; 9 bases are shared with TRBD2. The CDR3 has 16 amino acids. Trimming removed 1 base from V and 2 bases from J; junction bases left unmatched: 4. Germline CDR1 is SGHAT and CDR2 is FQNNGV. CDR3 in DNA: TGTGCCAGCAGCTTAGTTGGACTAGCGCCCACAGATACGCAGTATTTT. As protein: CASSLVGLAPTDTQYF.

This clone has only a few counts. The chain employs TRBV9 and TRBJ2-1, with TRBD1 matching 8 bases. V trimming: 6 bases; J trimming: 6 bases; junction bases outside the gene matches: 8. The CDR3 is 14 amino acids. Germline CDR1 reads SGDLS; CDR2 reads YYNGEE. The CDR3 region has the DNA TGTGCCAGCAATCAGGCAGGGGGCTTCAATGAGCAGTTCTTC. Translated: CASNQAGGFNEQFF.